This passage covers 2 T cell receptor beta chains from one sample sequenced in a study of shared clonotypes between healthy human individuals. Clones were read by immunoSEQ multiplex PCR, and TCRdb kept only the in-frame ones, dropping some. The sample lists some 650,000 clones, almost 97% seen once, with approximately 0.057% in the top ten. The material sequenced was naive CD4+ T cells sorted from blood. Subset noted: CD45RA+ positively selected. These receptors all stem from a woman aged 25 to 39 in good health.

V is TRBV5-1 and J is TRBJ1-2; D is ambiguous. CDR1 is SGHRS, CDR2 YFSETQ, per germline. The CDR3 totals 13 residues. V gave up 7 bases and J gave up 3 bases, with 13 bases separating them. CDR3 sequence: CASGKGEDYGYTF. The CDR3 nucleotides read TGCGCCAGCGGGAAGGGCGAAGACTATGGCTACACCTTC.

The rearrangement uses TRBV9 and TRBJ2-1, with 11 bases identical to TRBD2. Germline assignment: CDR1 SGDLS and CDR2 YYNGEE. Unmatched junction bases numbered 4, after V lost 4 bases and J lost 4 bases. This CDR3 has 15 amino acids. CDR3 sequence (DNA): TGTGCCAGCAGCAAGACTAGCGGGACTTACAATGAGCAGTTCTTC. It codes for CASSKTSGTYNEQFF.